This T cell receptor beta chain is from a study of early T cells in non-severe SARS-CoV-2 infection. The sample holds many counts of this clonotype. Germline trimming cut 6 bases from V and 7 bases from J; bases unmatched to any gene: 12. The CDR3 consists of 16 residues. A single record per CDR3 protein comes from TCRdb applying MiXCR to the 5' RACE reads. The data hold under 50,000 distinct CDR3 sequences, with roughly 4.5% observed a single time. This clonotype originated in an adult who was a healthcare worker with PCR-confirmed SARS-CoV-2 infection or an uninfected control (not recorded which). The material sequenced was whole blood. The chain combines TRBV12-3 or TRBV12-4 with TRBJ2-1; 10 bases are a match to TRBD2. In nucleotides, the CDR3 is TGTGCCAGCAGACCCAGACAGCGGGGGGGCTTTAATGAGCAGTTCTTC. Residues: CASRPRQRGGFNEQFF.